This T cell receptor (beta chain) was profiled in a study of tumor and adjacent non-tumor tissue in lung cancer. As for the study in general: Patients were aged about 30 to 80, fewer than twelve men and a handful of women, stage I to III. Some 4.2 million productive TCRbeta reads were obtained per sample on average.

As concerns this clonotype: What it binds is not known. A much larger clone sits a single nucleotide away, making a read error possible.

A modified ARM-PCR protocol with three rounds of nested PCR amplified TCRbeta. A single record per CDR3 protein comes from TCRdb applying MiXCR to the multiplex PCR reads. The sample consists of about 80,000 distinct CDR3 sequences, roughly 75% of them appearing once. The template was RNA from unsorted bulk tissue. Chemotherapy-naive patients with new lung cancer underwent thoracic surgery in China, August–late 2014. Per the germline V gene, CDR1 is ENHRY and CDR2 is SYGVKD. This CDR3 region has 16 residues. Findings and limits, study-wide: Tumor repertoires had a smaller top 100 clone share than normal lung.

The TCR originated in a woman aged 70-85 years with non-small cell lung cancer. The material sequenced was lung tumor tissue. The chain uses TRBV10-3 and TRBJ2-2; 10 bases line up with TRBD1. As DNA, the CDR3 is TGTACCATCAGCACCGGGACAGGGGAAGGGACCGGGGAGCTGTTTTTT. Its translation: CTISTGTGEGTGELFF.